This T cell receptor (beta chain) was recovered during a study of cytomegalovirus exposure and HLA in healthy donors. Vbeta (60) and Jbeta (13) primers were used in the PCR. Profiled with immunoSEQ multiplex PCR; TCRdb holds only in-frame clones, not every one. The sample has about 190,000 clones; roughly four fifths are singletons. On this clone: Its antigen is unidentified.

Findings of the study overall: Later analysis placed DRB1 highest and HLA-C lowest in TCR association rates, which differed by HLA locus.

This sequence originates from a woman in her forties or fifties in good health and CMV-seropositive. Sequencing was done on a sample of PBMCs.

The CDR3 DNA reads as TGCGCCAGCAGCTTGGGGGGGGTAGCGGGGTCTGGTGAGCAGTTCTTC. As protein: CASSLGGVAGSGEQFF. The chain couples TRBV5-1 to TRBJ2-1; 8 nucleotides agree with TRBD2. CDR1 and CDR2 (germline): SGHRS, YFSETQ. The CDR3 length is 16 residues. The J segment lost 9 bases and the V segment lost 0 bases, leaving 11 bases of the junction unmatched.